Below, 2 T cell receptor beta chains from the same sample are listed, as sequenced in a study of blood T cell repertoires in COVID-19. Measured with immunoSEQ multiplex PCR; TCRdb has only the in-frame clones, and not every one. The top ten hold about 4.9% of the sample, which has tens of thousands of clones, around 87% seen once. Sequences were obtained from peripheral blood. These receptors were obtained from a man aged 45 to 65 with acute or convalescent COVID-19.

The chain links TRBV10-3 to TRBJ2-1; TRBD2 matches 11 bases. V was pared by 2 bases and J by 7 bases, with 10 bases of the junction left unmatched. CDR1 and CDR2 (germline): ENHRY, SYGVKD. The CDR3 loop spans 17 amino acids. CDR3 in amino acids: CAISERSSGLAVNEQFF. CDR3 sequence (DNA): TGTGCCATCAGTGAGCGAAGTTCGGGACTAGCGGTGAATGAGCAGTTCTTC.

The chain employs TRBV6-2 or TRBV6-3 and TRBJ1-1, with no clear D. Germline assignment: CDR1 MNHEY and CDR2 SVGEGT. The CDR3 sequence is 13 residues long. V was clipped by 5 bases and J by 1 base, with 8 bases between them. The CDR3 nucleotides read TGTGCCAGCAGTGACTTTCAGAACACTGAAGCTTTCTTT. Translation gives CASSDFQNTEAFF.